Included here is one T cell receptor (beta chain) sequence, with context. What it binds is not known. TCRdb reanalysed the 5' RACE reads using MiXCR and keeps one entry per CDR3 protein. The sample gives approximately 250,000 distinct CDR3 sequences, approximately 15% of which show up once; 2.1% is in the top ten. This sample stems from a study of T-cell memory formation after mild COVID-19. Study-wide findings and caveats: Shrinking CD4+ clones resided mostly in CM and EM, and CD8+ ones in EMRA. The finding that pre-infection memory included some responding clones suggested that cross-reactive memory joined.

Sequencing was carried out using PBMCs or a T cell subset sorted from them (not recorded which). The sequence was collected from an adult woman who had mild COVID-19 (a few samples of this study predate the infection). Cell type and time point are not known.

CDR3 in amino acids: CASSWTDGTEAFF. CDR3 sequence (DNA): TGTGCCAGCAGCTGGACAGATGGCACTGAAGCTTTCTTT. V gene TRBV12-3 or TRBV12-4 combines with J gene TRBJ1-1; D might be TRBD1 (6 bases). This CDR3 has 13 residues. V was clipped by 6 bases and J by 4 bases, with 12 bases between them.